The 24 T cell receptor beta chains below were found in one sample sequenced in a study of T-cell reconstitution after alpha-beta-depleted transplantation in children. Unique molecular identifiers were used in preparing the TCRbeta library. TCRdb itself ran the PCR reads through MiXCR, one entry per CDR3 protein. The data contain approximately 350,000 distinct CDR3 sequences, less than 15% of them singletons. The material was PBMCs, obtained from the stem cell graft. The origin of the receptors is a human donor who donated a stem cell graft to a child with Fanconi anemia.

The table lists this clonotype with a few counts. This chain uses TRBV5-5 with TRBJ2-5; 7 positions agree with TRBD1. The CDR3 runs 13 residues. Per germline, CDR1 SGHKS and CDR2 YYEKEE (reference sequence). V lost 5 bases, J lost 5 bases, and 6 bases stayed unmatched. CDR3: CASSVTGSETQYF. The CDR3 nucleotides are TGTGCCAGCAGTGTGACAGGGTCGGAGACCCAGTACTTC. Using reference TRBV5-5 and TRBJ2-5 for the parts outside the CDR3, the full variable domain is DAGVTQSPTHLIKTRGQQVTLRCSPISGHKSVSWYQQVLGQGPQFIFQYYEKEERGRGNFPDRFSARQFPNYSSELNVNALLLGDSALYLCASSVTGSETQYFGPGTRLLVL.

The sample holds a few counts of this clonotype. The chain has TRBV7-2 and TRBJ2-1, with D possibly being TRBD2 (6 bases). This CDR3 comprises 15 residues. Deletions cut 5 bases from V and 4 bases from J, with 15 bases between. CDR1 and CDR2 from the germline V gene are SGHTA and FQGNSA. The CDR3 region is CASSRGLDFYNEQFF. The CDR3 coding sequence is TGTGCCAGCAGCCGGGGACTTGATTTTTACAATGAGCAGTTCTTC.

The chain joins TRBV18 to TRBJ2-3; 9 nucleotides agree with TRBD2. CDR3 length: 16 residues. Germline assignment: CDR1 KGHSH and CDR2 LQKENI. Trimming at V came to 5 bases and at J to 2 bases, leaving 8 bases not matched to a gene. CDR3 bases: TGTGCCAGCTCAAGACTAGCGGTGTCTCTCACAGATACGCAGTATTTT. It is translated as CASSRLAVSLTDTQYF.

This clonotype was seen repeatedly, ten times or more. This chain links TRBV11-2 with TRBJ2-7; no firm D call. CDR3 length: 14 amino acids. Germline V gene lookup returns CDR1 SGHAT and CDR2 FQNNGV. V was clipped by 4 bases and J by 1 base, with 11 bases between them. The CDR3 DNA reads TGTGCCAGCAGCTCCCAAACCGGGTCCTACGAGCAGTACTTC. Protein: CASSSQTGSYEQYF. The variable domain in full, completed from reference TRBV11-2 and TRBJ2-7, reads EAGVAQSPRYKIIEKRQSVAFWCNPISGHATLYWYQQILGQGPKLLIQFQNNGVVDDSQLPKDRFSAERLKGVDSTLKIQPAKLEDSAVYLCASSSQTGSYEQYFGPGTRLTVT.

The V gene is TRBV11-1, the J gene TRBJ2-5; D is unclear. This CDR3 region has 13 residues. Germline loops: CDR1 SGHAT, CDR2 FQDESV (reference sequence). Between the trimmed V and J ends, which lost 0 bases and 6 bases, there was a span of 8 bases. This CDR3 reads CASSLAVFQTQYF. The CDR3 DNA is TGTGCCAGCAGCTTAGCGGTTTTCCAGACCCAGTACTTC.

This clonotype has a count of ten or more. The CDR3 is CASSLERGLNTEAFF. The CDR3, as DNA: TGCGCCAGCAGCCTAGAACGGGGTTTGAACACTGAAGCTTTCTTT. The chain links TRBV5-1 to TRBJ1-1; D remains unclear. This CDR3 region has 15 residues. Germline-derived CDR1 and CDR2 are SGHRS and YFSETQ. Trimming left V 4 bases short and J 0 bases short, with 13 bases between.

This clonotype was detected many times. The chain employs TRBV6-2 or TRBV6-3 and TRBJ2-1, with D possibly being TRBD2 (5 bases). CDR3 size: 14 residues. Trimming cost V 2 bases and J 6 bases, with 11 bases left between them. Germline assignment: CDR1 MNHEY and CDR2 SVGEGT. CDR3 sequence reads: CASSYIRLTNEQFF. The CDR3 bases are TGTGCCAGCAGTTACATCCGACTAACCAATGAGCAGTTCTTC.

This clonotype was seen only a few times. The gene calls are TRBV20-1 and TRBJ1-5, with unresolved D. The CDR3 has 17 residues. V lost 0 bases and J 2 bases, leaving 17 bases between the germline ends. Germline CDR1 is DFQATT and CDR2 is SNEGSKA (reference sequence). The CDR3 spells CSARDSKQLWGNQPQHF. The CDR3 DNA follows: TGCAGTGCTAGAGATAGTAAGCAGCTGTGGGGCAATCAGCCCCAGCATTTT.

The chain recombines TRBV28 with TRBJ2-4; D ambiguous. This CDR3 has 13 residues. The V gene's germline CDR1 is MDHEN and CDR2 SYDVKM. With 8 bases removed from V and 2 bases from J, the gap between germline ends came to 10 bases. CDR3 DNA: TGTGCCAGCGGAACAAGGACCAAAAACATTCAGTACTTC. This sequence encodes CASGTRTKNIQYF.

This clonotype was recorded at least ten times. The CDR3 loop is CASSLEYRARYEKLFF. The CDR3 nucleotides read TGCGCCAGCAGCTTGGAATACAGGGCTCGATACGAAAAACTGTTTTTT. The chain uses TRBV5-1 and TRBJ1-4; D possibly corresponds to TRBD1 (6 bases). Germline assignment: CDR1 SGHRS and CDR2 YFSETQ. V lost 0 bases, J lost 8 bases, and 17 bases lay in between. This CDR3 region has 16 residues.

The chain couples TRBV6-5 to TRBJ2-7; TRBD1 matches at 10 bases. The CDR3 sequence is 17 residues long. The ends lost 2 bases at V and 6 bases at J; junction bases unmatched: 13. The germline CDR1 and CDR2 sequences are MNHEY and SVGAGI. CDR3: CASSYVRPGQGRSEQYF. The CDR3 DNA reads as TGTGCCAGCAGTTACGTGCGCCCGGGACAGGGGCGCTCCGAGCAGTACTTC.

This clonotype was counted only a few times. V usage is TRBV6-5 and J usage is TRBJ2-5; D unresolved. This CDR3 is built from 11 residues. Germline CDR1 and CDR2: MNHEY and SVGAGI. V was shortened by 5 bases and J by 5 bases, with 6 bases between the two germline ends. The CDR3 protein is CASSTHETQYF. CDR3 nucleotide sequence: TGTGCCAGCAGTACCCATGAGACCCAGTACTTC.

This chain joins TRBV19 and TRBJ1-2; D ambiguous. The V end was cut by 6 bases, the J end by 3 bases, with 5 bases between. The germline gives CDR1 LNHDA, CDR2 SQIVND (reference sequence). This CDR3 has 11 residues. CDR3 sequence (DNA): TGTGCCAGTAGCCGGTACTATGGCTACACCTTC. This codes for CASSRYYGYTF.

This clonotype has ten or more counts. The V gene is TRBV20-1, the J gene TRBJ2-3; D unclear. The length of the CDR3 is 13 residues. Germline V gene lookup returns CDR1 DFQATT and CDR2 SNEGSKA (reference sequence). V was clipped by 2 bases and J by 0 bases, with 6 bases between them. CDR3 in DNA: TGCAGTGCTAGAATTTCTAGCACAGATACGCAGTATTTT. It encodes CSARISSTDTQYF.

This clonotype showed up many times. CDR3 region: CSAREGGKGGNQPQHF. The CDR3 DNA is TGCAGTGCTAGAGAGGGGGGCAAGGGTGGCAATCAGCCCCAGCATTTT. The genes are TRBV20-1 and TRBJ1-5, with D perhaps matching TRBD1 (6 bases). Per germline, CDR1 DFQATT and CDR2 SNEGSKA (reference sequence). V was shortened by 0 bases and J by 2 bases, with 14 bases between the two germline ends. The CDR3 extends over 16 amino acids.

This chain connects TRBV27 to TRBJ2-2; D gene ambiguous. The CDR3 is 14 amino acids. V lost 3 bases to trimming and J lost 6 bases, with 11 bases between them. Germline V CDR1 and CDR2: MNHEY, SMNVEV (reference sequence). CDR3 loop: CASSFGVQPGELFF. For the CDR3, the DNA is TGTGCCAGCAGTTTTGGGGTGCAACCCGGGGAGCTGTTTTTT.

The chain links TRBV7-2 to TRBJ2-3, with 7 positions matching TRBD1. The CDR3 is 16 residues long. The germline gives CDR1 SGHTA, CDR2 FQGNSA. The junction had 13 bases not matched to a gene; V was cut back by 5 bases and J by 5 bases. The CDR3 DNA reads TGTGCCAGCAGCCCGGGGCTAGGGGGCGCCAAAGATACGCAGTATTTT. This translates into CASSPGLGGAKDTQYF. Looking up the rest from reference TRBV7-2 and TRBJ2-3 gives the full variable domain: GAGVSQSPSNKVTEKGKDVELRCDPISGHTALYWYRQSLGQGLEFLIYFQGNSAPDKSGLPSDRFSAERTGGSVSTLTIQRTQQEDSAVYLCASSPGLGGAKDTQYFGPGTRLTVL.

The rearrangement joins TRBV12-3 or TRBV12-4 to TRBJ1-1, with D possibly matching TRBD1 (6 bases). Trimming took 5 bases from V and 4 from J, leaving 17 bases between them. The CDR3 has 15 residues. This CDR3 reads CASSLPGRGGTEAFF. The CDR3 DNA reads TGTGCCAGCAGTCTACCTGGGAGGGGGGGCACTGAAGCTTTCTTT.

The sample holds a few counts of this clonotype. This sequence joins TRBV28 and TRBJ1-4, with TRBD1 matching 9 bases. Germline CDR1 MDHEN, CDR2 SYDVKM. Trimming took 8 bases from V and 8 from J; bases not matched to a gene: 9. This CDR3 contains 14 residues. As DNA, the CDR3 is TGTGCCAGCGCCTCGACAGGGGGTAGAGAAAAACTGTTTTTT. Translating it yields CASASTGGREKLFF. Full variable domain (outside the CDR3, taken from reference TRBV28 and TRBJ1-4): DVKVTQSSRYLVKRTGEKVFLECVQDMDHENMFWYRQDPGLGLRLIYFSYDVKMKEKGDIPEGYSVSREKKERFSLILESASTNQTSMYLCASASTGGREKLFFGSGTQLSVL.

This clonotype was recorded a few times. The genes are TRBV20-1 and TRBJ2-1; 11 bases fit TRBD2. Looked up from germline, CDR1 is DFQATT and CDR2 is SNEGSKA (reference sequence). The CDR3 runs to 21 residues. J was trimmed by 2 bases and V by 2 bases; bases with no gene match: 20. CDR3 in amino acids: CSARTRGPSGGPLTPYNEQFF. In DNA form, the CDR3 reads TGCAGTGCTAGAACGAGAGGCCCTAGCGGGGGGCCACTAACTCCCTACAATGAGCAGTTCTTC.

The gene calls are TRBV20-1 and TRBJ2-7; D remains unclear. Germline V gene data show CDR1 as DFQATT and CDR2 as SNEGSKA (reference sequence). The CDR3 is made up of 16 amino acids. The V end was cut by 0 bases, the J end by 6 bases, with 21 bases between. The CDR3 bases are TGCAGTGCTAGAGAGGGAAGCTCGGTTATGAACGTCGAGCAGTACGTC. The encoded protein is CSAREGSSVMNVEQYV.

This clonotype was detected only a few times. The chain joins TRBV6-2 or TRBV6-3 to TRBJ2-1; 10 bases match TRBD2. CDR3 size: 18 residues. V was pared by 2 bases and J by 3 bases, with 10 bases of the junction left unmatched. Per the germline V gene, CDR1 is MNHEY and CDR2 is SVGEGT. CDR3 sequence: CASSYAEGSGGNYNEQFF. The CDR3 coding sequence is TGTGCCAGCAGTTACGCGGAAGGTAGCGGGGGGAACTACAATGAGCAGTTCTTC.

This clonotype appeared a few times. CDR3 sequence: CSATRGANTGELFF. As DNA, the CDR3 is TGCAGTGCTACCCGGGGGGCGAACACCGGGGAGCTGTTTTTT. The V gene is TRBV20-1, the J gene TRBJ2-2; 7 bases fit TRBD2. In germline, CDR1 is DFQATT, CDR2 SNEGSKA (reference sequence). V trimming: 4 bases; J trimming: 0 bases; junction bases outside the gene matches: 2. This CDR3 contains 14 residues.

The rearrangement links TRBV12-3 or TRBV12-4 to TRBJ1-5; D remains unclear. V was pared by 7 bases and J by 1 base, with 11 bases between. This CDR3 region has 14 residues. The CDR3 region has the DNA TGTGCCAGCACCCTGGGCCAGAGCAATCAGCCCCAGCATTTT. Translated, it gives CASTLGQSNQPQHF.